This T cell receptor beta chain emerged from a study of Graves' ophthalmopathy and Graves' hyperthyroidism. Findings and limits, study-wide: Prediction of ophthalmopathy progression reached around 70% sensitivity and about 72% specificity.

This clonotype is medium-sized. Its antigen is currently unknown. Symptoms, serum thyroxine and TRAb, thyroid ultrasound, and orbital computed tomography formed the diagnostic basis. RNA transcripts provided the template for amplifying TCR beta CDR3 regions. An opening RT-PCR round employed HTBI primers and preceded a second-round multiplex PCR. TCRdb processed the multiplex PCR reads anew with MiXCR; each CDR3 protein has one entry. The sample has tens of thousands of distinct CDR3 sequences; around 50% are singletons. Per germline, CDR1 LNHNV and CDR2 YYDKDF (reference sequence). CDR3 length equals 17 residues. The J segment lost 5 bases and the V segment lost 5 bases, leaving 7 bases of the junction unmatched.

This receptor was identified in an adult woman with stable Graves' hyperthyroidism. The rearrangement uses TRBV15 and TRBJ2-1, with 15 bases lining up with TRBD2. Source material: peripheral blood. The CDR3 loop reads CATSGGLAGGGNNEQFF. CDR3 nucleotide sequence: TGTGCCACCAGCGGTGGACTAGCGGGAGGGGGAAACAATGAGCAGTTCTTC. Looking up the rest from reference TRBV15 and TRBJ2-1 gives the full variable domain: DAMVIQNPRYQVTQFGKPVTLSCSQTLNHNVMYWYQQKSSQAPKLLFHYYDKDFNNEADTPDNFQSRRPNTSFCFLDIRSPGLGDTAMYLCATSGGLAGGGNNEQFFGPGTRLTVL.